This entry concerns a single T cell receptor (beta chain). Antigen specificity is unknown. Pooled in the analysis were second doses at about 4 or about 12 weeks. The data stem from a study of T cell responses to AZD1222 COVID-19 vaccine. This CDR3 has 14 residues. Germline V CDR1 and CDR2: SGHRS, YFSETQ. V was pared by 3 bases and J by 4 bases, with 4 bases of the junction left unmatched. General study findings and limits: The sample set comprised mostly white British donors with more females, and clonal diversity was possibly underestimated. Reportedly, close to half of spike-specific TCRs are directed against unmutated variant regions. The repertoires were collected only after the peak T cell response.

Here immunoSEQ multiplex PCR was the method, and the copy in TCRdb shows in-frame clones only, minus some. Of about 91,000 clones in the sample, about 90% were seen once. The clonotype was recovered from an adult who received the AZD1222 COVID-19 vaccine. The specimen was peripheral blood, collected 28 days after the second AZD1222 dose. The rearrangement links TRBV5-1 to TRBJ1-5; 7 positions agree with TRBD1. For the CDR3, the DNA is TGCGCCAGCAGCTCAGGGACAGCGAATCAGCCCCAGCATTTT. Translation gives CASSSGTANQPQHF.